Below, 2 T cell receptor beta chains from the same sample are listed, as sequenced in a study of shared clonotypes between healthy human individuals. The table came from immunoSEQ multiplex PCR; TCRdb's copy has only in-frame clones and leaves some out. The top ten hold less than 0.25% of the sample, which has fewer than 850,000 clones, around 96% seen once. Naive CD8 cells lacked CD45RO and underwent positive selection for CCR7, leaving out terminally differentiated effector memory CD45RA+ cells. Sequencing was performed on naive CD8+ T cells sorted from blood. Every receptor here comes from a young man in good health.

The chain links TRBV6-1 to TRBJ1-1; the match to TRBD1 covers 8 bases. V gave up 5 bases and J gave up 0 bases; unmatched junction bases: 5. The length of the CDR3 is 15 residues. The germline V gene has CDR1 MNHNS and CDR2 SASEGT. The CDR3 region is CASSNGQGMNTEAFF. The DNA of the CDR3 is TGTGCCAGCAGTAACGGACAGGGCATGAACACTGAAGCTTTCTTT.

The CDR3 nucleotides are TGTGCCACCGGGGCGGGAGGCCCCTACGAGCAGTACTTC. Amino acids: CATGAGGPYEQYF. The chain carries TRBV15 and TRBJ2-7; 8 nucleotides match TRBD2. This CDR3 contains 13 residues. From germline, CDR1 is LNHNV and CDR2 YYDKDF (reference sequence). Trimming removed 8 bases from V and 2 bases from J; junction bases left unmatched: 5.